The clone carrying this T cell receptor beta chain was observed many times. This entry comes from a study of blood T cells in healthy people across ages. The germline V gene has CDR1 SGHTA and CDR2 FQGNSA. The CDR3 is 16 amino acids. Trimming cost V 4 bases and J 7 bases, with 20 bases left between them. Through a sample-barcoded 5' primer and a J-beta primer mix, a second PCR was run for roughly 6 to 12 cycles. TCRdb re-called the 5' RACE reads through MiXCR, storing one row per CDR3 protein. The profile covers some 1.7 million distinct CDR3 sequences, with under 30% appearing a single time and over 7% taken by the ten largest.

The TCR comes from a woman in her thirties in good health. Sequencing input: blood. The genes are TRBV7-2 and TRBJ2-1; tentative D call: TRBD2 (7 bases). The CDR3 here is CASSSEGGASWNEQFF. The CDR3, as DNA: TGTGCCAGCAGCTCAGAGGGGGGGGCCTCATGGAATGAGCAGTTCTTC. The full variable domain, in which reference TRBV7-2 and TRBJ2-1 provide the parts outside the CDR3, is GAGVSQSPSNKVTEKGKDVELRCDPISGHTALYWYRQSLGQGLEFLIYFQGNSAPDKSGLPSDRFSAERTGGSVSTLTIQRTQQEDSAVYLCASSSEGGASWNEQFFGPGTRLTVL.